This TCR beta chain originates from a study of blood T cell repertoires in COVID-19. Turning to the study itself: COVID-19 samples, acute and convalescent, were from the United States, Italy and Spain.

The CDR3 has 13 residues. Between the trimmed V and J ends, which lost 5 bases and 10 bases, there was a span of 14 bases. The V gene's germline CDR1 is SEHNR and CDR2 FQNEAQ (reference sequence). Method: immunoSEQ multiplex PCR; TCRdb's copy keeps in-frame clones and lacks some. This table has 300,000 to 350,000 clones, 80% to 95% appearing once. The sequence derives from a woman in her twenties or thirties with COVID-19, enrolled during active disease. The V call is TRBV7-9, the J call TRBJ1-4, with TRBD1 as a possible D gene (5 bases). Input material: peripheral blood. CDR3 bases: TGTGCCAGCAGCCCCCCCGGCGGGGGAAAACTGTTTTTT. Protein: CASSPPGGGKLFF. Using reference TRBV7-9 and TRBJ1-4 for the parts outside the CDR3, the full variable domain is DTGVSQNPRHKITKRGQNVTFRCDPISEHNRLYWYRQTLGQGPEFLTYFQNEAQLEKSRLLSDRFSAERPKGSFSTLEIQRTEQGDSAMYLCASSPPGGGKLFFGSGTQLSVL.